The sequence of this T cell receptor beta chain was determined in a study of cytomegalovirus exposure and HLA in healthy donors. Across the study: Within an early data release were about 85 million unique TCRs drawn from HLA-typed donors. Study-wide points: Per published accounts, TCR beta sequences correctly predicted the HLA-A and HLA-B alleles of most subjects.

The CDR3 loop spans 15 amino acids. Germline V gene data show CDR1 as SGHTA and CDR2 as FQGNSA. J lost 10 bases, V lost 5 bases, and 14 bases had no gene match. PCR primers comprised 60 Vbeta and 13 Jbeta primers. Sequencing used immunoSEQ multiplex PCR; TCRdb keeps in-frame clones, though not all of them. The sample holds 150,000 or so clones, 76% seen once. It was healthy bone marrow donors who served as donors. A remark on this clone: Its antigen is unidentified.

The chain combines TRBV7-2 with TRBJ2-1, with 7 bases that match TRBD1. The clonotype originates from a female donor in good health and CMV-seronegative. Sequenced input: PBMCs. CDR3 amino acids: CASSLRGPTAEEQFF. CDR3 bases: TGTGCCAGCAGCCTTAGGGGGCCCACAGCAGAAGAGCAGTTCTTC.